The text below deals with one T cell receptor (beta chain). With 3 bases removed from V and 0 bases from J, the gap between germline ends came to 11 bases. This CDR3 comprises 16 residues. CDR1 is LNHDA and CDR2 is SQIVND in the germline V gene (reference sequence). The record originates from a study of blood T cell repertoires in COVID-19. Background on the study: Acute and convalescent COVID-19 specimens originated in the United States, Italy and Spain. PBMCs, B-cell-depleted T cells, or T cells provided the cDNA or gDNA that made up the material.

The authors' processing: Using reference gene primer amplification, nucleated cell counts were estimated. The method was immunoSEQ multiplex PCR; TCRdb's version includes in-frame clones alone and lacks a portion of them. V, J and clone size are those of that table, while D and trimming were read from the DNA. The table has tens of thousands of clones, about 88% seen once. This rearrangement joins TRBV19 to TRBJ1-4; D not resolved. The receptor was derived from a human donor in a cohort sampled during active COVID-19. The sequenced material came from peripheral blood. The CDR3 here is CASSIPRFATNEKLFF. As DNA, the CDR3 is TGTGCCAGTAGTATCCCCAGGTTTGCAACTAATGAAAAACTGTTTTTT.